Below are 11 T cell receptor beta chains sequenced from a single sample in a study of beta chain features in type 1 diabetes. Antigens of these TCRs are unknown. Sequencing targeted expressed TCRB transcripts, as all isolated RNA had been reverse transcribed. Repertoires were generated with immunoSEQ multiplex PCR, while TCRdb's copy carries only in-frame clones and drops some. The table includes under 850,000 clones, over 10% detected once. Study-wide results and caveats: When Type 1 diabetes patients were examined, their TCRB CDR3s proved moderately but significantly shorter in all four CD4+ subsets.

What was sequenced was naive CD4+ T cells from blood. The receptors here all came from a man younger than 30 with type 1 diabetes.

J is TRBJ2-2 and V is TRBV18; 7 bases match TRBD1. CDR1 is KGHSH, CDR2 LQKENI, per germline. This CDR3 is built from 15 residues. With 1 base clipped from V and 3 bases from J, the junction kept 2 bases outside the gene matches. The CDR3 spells CASSPLGTDTGELFF. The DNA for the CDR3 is TGTGCCAGCTCACCACTAGGGACAGACACCGGGGAGCTGTTTTTT.

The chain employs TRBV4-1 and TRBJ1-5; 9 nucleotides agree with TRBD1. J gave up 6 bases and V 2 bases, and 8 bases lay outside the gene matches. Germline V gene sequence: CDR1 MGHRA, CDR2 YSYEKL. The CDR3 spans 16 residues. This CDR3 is CASSQLTGGVGQPQHF. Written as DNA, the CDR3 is TGCGCCAGCAGCCAACTTACAGGGGGCGTGGGTCAGCCCCAGCATTTT.

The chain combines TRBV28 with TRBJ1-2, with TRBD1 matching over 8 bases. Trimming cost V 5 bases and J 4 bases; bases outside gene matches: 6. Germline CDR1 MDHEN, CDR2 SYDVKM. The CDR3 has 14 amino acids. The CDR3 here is CASSPTGEVYGYTF. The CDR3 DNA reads TGTGCCAGCAGTCCGACAGGGGAGGTCTATGGCTACACCTTC.

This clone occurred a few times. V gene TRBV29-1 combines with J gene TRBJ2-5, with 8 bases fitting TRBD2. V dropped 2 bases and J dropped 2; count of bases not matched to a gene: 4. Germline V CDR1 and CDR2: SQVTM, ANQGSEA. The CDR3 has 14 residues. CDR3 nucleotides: TGCAGCGTTGAATCCGGGGGGGTACAAGAGACCCAGTACTTC. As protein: CSVESGGVQETQYF.

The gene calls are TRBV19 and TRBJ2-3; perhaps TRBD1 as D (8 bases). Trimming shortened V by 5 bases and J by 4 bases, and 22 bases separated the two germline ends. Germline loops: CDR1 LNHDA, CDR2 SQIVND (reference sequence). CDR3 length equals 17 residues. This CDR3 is CASSPRTGRGGPDTQYF. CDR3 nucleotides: TGTGCCAGTAGTCCTCGGACAGGGCGGGGAGGGCCAGATACGCAGTATTTT.

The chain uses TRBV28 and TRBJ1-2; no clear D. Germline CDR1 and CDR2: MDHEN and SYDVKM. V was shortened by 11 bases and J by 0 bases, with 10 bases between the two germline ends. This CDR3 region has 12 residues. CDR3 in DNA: TGTGCCTCATTCGGAGCTAACTATGGCTACACCTTC. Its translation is CASFGANYGYTF.

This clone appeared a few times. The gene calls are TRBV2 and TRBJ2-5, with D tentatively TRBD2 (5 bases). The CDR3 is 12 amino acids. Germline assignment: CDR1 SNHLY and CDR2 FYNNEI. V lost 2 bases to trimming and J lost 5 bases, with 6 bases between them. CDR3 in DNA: TGTGCCAGCAGTGAACTAGCTGAGACCCAGTACTTC. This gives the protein CASSELAETQYF.

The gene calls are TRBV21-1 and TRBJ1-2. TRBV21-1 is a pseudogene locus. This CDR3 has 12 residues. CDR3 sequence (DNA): TGTGCCAGCAGCCCGCGGGACGGATCCACGTTGTTC. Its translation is CASSPRDGSTLF.

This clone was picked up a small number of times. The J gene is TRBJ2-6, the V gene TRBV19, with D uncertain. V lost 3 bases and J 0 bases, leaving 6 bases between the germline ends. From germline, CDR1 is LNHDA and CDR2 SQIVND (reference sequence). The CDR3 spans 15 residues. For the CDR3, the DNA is TGTGCCAGTAGTATTGCAGCCTCTGGGGCCAACGTCCTGACTTTC. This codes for CASSIAASGANVLTF.

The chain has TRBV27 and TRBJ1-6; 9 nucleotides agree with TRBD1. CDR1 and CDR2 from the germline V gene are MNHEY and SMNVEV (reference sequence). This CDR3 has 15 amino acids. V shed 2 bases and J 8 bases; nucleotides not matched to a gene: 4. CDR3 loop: CASSLGTGSDSPLHF. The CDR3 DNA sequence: TGTGCCAGCAGTTTAGGGACAGGGTCTGATTCACCCCTCCACTTT.

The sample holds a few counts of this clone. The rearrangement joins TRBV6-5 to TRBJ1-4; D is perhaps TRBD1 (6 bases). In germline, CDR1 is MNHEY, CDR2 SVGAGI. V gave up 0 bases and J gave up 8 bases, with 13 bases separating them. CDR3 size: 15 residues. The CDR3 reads CASSYSGGQGEKLFF. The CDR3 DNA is TGTGCCAGCAGTTACTCGGGGGGGCAGGGAGAAAAACTGTTTTTT.